This T cell receptor beta chain was sequenced in a study of human T cells and chemical hapten exposure. Notes on the study in general: Having alopecia, the donors may differ immunologically from healthy people.

The CDR3 is 16 residues long. Trimming left V 3 bases short and J 7 bases short, with 22 bases between. Germline CDR1 and CDR2: SQVTM and ANQGSEA. TCRdb re-called the RACE reads with MiXCR, one entry per CDR3 protein. This table has about 39,000 distinct CDR3 sequences, around an eighth appearing once. This clonotype occurred a few times. Its antigen is not identified. The sample's time point: pre-sensitization, week 0. Treatment given: therapeutic diphenylcyclopropenone sensitization with weekly scalp DPC. The clonotype comes from a young woman with alopecia areata. Some clones in this sample may be carry-over from other donors' samples. The chain employs TRBV29-1 and TRBJ2-1; tentative D call: TRBD2 (6 bases). The sample consisted of whole blood, taken in connection with sensitization to the hapten diphenylcyclopropenone (DPC). Here the CDR3 reads CSVEKSGTLRGNEQFF. DNA of the CDR3: TGCAGCGTTGAGAAGTCCGGGACCCTCCGGGGGAATGAGCAGTTCTTC.